Each of the 23 T cell receptor beta chains below was sequenced from the same sample in a study of breast tumors, draining lymph nodes, adjacent tissues. TCRdb reanalysed the multiplex PCR reads using MiXCR and keeps one entry per CDR3 protein. The repertoire has about 130,000 distinct CDR3 sequences, 21% of them found once; the top ten carry 2% to 2.5%. Breast cancer patients provided tissue from their axillary draining lymph nodes. Input material: axillary lymph node tissue. Receptors were obtained from a female donor with breast cancer. Some clones in this sample may be carry-over from other donors' samples.

CDR3 amino acids: CASRDSGRDGDEQFF. The CDR3 DNA sequence: TGTGCCAGCAGGGACAGCGGGAGGGACGGTGATGAGCAGTTCTTC. The chain has TRBV11-2 and TRBJ2-1; 10 bases match TRBD2. Per the germline V gene, CDR1 is SGHAT and CDR2 is FQNNGV. The V segment lost 6 bases and the J segment 8 bases; nucleotides outside the gene matches: 10. The length of the CDR3 is 15 residues. The variable domain in full, with the rest retrieved from reference TRBV11-2 and TRBJ2-1, is EAGVAQSPRYKIIEKRQSVAFWCNPISGHATLYWYQQILGQGPKLLIQFQNNGVVDDSQLPKDRFSAERLKGVDSTLKIQPAKLEDSAVYLCASRDSGRDGDEQFFGPGTRLTVL.

About this clonotype: Just one base apart from a much larger clone, this may be a read error. This chain links TRBV4-1 with TRBJ2-5; D might be TRBD1 (7 bases). The CDR3 is 14 residues long. The germline gives CDR1 MGHRA, CDR2 YSYEKL. The CDR3 is CASSRWRGTETQHF. CDR3 nucleotide sequence: TGCGCCAGCAGCCGGTGGAGGGGGACAGAGACCCAGCACTTC.

There are many counts of this clonotype. V is TRBV27 and J is TRBJ1-6; D possibly corresponds to TRBD1 (6 bases). The CDR3 runs to 16 residues. Germline-derived CDR1 and CDR2 are MNHEY and SMNVEV (reference sequence). The ends were cut back, 0 bases at V and 11 bases at J, with 17 bases in the middle. CDR3 nucleotides: TGTGCCAGCAGTTTATCGTGGCAGGGGAGTGGAGCACCCCTCCACTTT. Protein product: CASSLSWQGSGAPLHF.

Ten or more counts support this clonotype. The V and J genes are TRBV4-1 and TRBJ2-1; 13 nucleotides agree with TRBD2. The CDR3 has 14 residues. V shed 2 bases, J shed 9 bases, and the junction held 1 base outside the gene matches. CDR1 is MGHRA and CDR2 is YSYEKL in the germline V gene. CDR3 sequence: CASSQRTSGSEQFF. CDR3 DNA: TGCGCCAGCAGCCAAAGGACTAGCGGGAGTGAGCAGTTCTTC.

In its sample, this clonotype was seen many times. The rearrangement joins TRBV27 to TRBJ1-2, with D possibly matching TRBD1 (6 bases). Germline-derived CDR1 and CDR2 are MNHEY and SMNVEV (reference sequence). The V gene lost 0 bases and the J gene lost 6 bases, with 11 bases spanning the gap. The CDR3 covers 14 residues. CDR3 coding DNA: TGTGCCAGCAGTTTATCAGCAGGGGATCATGGCTACACCTTC. Encoded protein: CASSLSAGDHGYTF.

In its sample, this clonotype was seen many times. The rearrangement links TRBV18 to TRBJ1-2; D is uncertain. This CDR3 comprises 13 residues. With 3 bases removed from V and 3 bases from J, the gap between germline ends came to 8 bases. Germline assignment: CDR1 KGHSH and CDR2 LQKENI. CDR3 DNA: TGTGCCAGCTCACCTTCCGTTGACTATGGCTACACCTTC. This gives the protein CASSPSVDYGYTF.

There are many counts of this clonotype. V is TRBV9 and J is TRBJ2-1, with 10 bases fitting TRBD1. This CDR3 has 16 residues. After removal of 3 bases from V and 10 bases from J, the junction contained 13 bases not matched to a gene. CDR1 is SGDLS and CDR2 is YYNGEE in the germline V gene. Here the CDR3 reads CASSEGGTGAIQEQFF. The CDR3 region has the DNA TGTGCCAGCAGCGAGGGGGGGACAGGGGCGATTCAGGAGCAGTTCTTC.

This clonotype came up many times. This chain uses TRBV2 with TRBJ1-2; D gene uncertain. Germline values: CDR1 SNHLY, CDR2 FYNNEI. V was cut by 1 base and J by 4 bases, with 7 bases left in between. This CDR3 has 13 residues. The CDR3 DNA follows: TGTGCCAGCAGTGAAGGGGTTGCCTATGGCTACACCTTC. Amino acids: CASSEGVAYGYTF.

This clonotype was seen many times. The genes are TRBV20-1 and TRBJ2-1, with unresolved D. The V gene's germline CDR1 is DFQATT and CDR2 SNEGSKA (reference sequence). There are 13 residues in the CDR3. The ends were cut back, 5 bases at V and 4 bases at J, with 12 bases in the middle. Here the CDR3 reads CSAPDGLYNEQFF. The CDR3 DNA is TGCAGTGCTCCCGATGGGCTTTACAATGAGCAGTTCTTC.

This clonotype was seen more than once but under ten times. A read error is possible here, since a much larger clone lies one base away. The chain employs TRBV5-6 and TRBJ2-3; 10 nucleotides line up with TRBD2. CDR1 SGHDT and CDR2 YYEEEE come from the germline V gene. The CDR3 covers 16 residues. The ends lost 2 bases at V and 8 bases at J; junction bases unmatched: 11. CDR3 DNA: TGTGCCAGCAGCTTTCCAAGCGGGAGGGCCTGGAGTACGCAGTATTTT. It is translated as CASSFPSGRAWSTQYF.

This clonotype appeared many times. The V gene is TRBV30, the J gene TRBJ1-4; 7 nucleotides align to TRBD1. Per the germline V gene, CDR1 is GTSNPN and CDR2 is SVGIG (reference sequence). This CDR3 spans 15 amino acids. V dropped 0 bases and J dropped 3; count of bases not matched to a gene: 4. The CDR3 coding sequence is TGTGCCTGGAGTGTCCCAGGGGGAGCTAATGAAAAACTGTTTTTT. Translation gives CAWSVPGGANEKLFF.

This clonotype was seen repeatedly, ten times or more. This chain connects TRBV9 to TRBJ2-7, with D perhaps matching TRBD1 or TRBD2 (5 bases each). CDR3 size: 15 residues. V lost 4 bases to trimming and J lost 3 bases, with 17 bases between them. Germline V gene data show CDR1 as SGDLS and CDR2 as YYNGEE. CDR3 in DNA: TGTGCCAGCAGCAGAGGGGCGCTAGGGAACTACGAGCAGTACTTC. Its translation: CASSRGALGNYEQYF. The full variable domain, its missing parts supplied by reference TRBV9 and TRBJ2-7, is DSGVTQTPKHLITATGQRVTLRCSPRSGDLSVYWYQQSLDQGLQFLIQYYNGEERAKGNILERFSAQQFPDLHSELNLSSLELGDSALYFCASSRGALGNYEQYFGPGTRLTVT.

The genes are TRBV6-5 and TRBJ2-3; 9 nucleotides agree with TRBD1. The junction had 6 bases not matched to a gene; V was cut back by 5 bases and J by 3 bases. The germline V gene has CDR1 MNHEY and CDR2 SVGAGI. The CDR3 consists of 15 residues. As DNA, the CDR3 is TGTGCCAGCAGTCCTCGACAGGGGGGTACAGATACGCAGTATTTT. It translates to CASSPRQGGTDTQYF.

As concerns this clonotype: One end of the junction does not line up with germline, which may come from a read error. The rearrangement uses TRBV19 and TRBJ2-2; 12 nucleotides align to TRBD2. The CDR3 spans 16 residues. Germline CDR1 is LNHDA and CDR2 is SQIVND (reference sequence). Here the CDR3 DNA reads TGTGCCAGTAGTGCTCGGACTAGCGGGAACACCAGGGAGCTGTTTTTT. Translated: CASSARTSGNTRELFF.

This clonotype has at least ten counts. The rearrangement joins TRBV7-9 to TRBJ2-7, with 8 bases fitting TRBD2. V trimming: 5 bases; J trimming: 0 bases; junction bases outside the gene matches: 12. Germline CDR1 SEHNR, CDR2 FQNEAQ (reference sequence). The CDR3 length is 17 residues. CDR3 DNA sequence: TGTGCCAGCAGCCCGGTAGGGGTAGCGGGGAGCTCCTACGAGCAGTACTTC. Translation: CASSPVGVAGSSYEQYF.

Many counts were recorded for this clonotype. The V and J genes are TRBV4-1 and TRBJ2-6; unclear D gene. CDR3 size: 16 residues. Germline CDR1 and CDR2: MGHRA and YSYEKL. Deletions cut 3 bases from V and 4 bases from J, with 13 bases between. The CDR3 loop is CASSHSVGLGANVLTF. CDR3 nucleotides: TGCGCCAGCAGCCACTCCGTGGGGTTAGGGGCCAACGTCCTGACTTTC.

This clonotype was seen ten or more times. This rearrangement joins TRBV11-2 to TRBJ2-1; 14 bases align to TRBD2. Germline CDR1 reads SGHAT; CDR2 reads FQNNGV. There are 16 residues in the CDR3. The trim removed 1 base at V and 8 bases at J, leaving 4 bases unmatched. Written as DNA, the CDR3 is TGTGCCAGCAGCTTAGGGGGACTAGCGGGAGTGGATGAGCAGTTCTTC. Protein product: CASSLGGLAGVDEQFF.

In this sample, this clonotype turned up many times. The chain combines TRBV5-4 with TRBJ2-3, with 11 bases identical to TRBD2. After removal of 4 bases from V and 11 bases from J, the junction contained 9 bases not matched to a gene. The CDR3 covers 14 residues. Germline CDR1 is SGHNT and CDR2 is YYREEE (reference sequence). The CDR3 protein is CASSETSGAHVQYF. Here the CDR3 DNA reads TGTGCCAGCAGCGAGACTAGCGGGGCTCATGTGCAGTATTTT.

Ten or more counts support this clonotype. V usage is TRBV7-8 and J usage is TRBJ2-2; D perhaps matches TRBD2 (5 bases). The length of the CDR3 is 16 residues. Germline CDR1 is SGHVS and CDR2 is FQNEAQ. Trimming stripped 0 bases from V and 4 bases from J, with 12 bases between. The CDR3 DNA sequence: TGTGCCAGCAGCTTAGCGAGAGAAGGAGGCACCGGGGAGCTGTTTTTT. Its protein product is CASSLAREGGTGELFF.

The table lists this clonotype with a few counts. The chain couples TRBV12-1 to TRBJ2-2; whether TRBD2, the table's D call, matches the DNA was not checked. TRBV12-1 is a pseudogene segment. This CDR3 comprises 19 residues. CDR3 sequence: CASSFAMGLARANTGELFF. CDR3 in DNA: TGTGCCAGCAGCTTTGCGATGGGACTAGCACGCGCGAACACCGGGGAGCTGTTTTTT.

This clonotype showed up many times. The rearrangement joins TRBV20-1 to TRBJ1-5; no definite D call. V lost 1 base and J lost 6, with 10 bases in between. The CDR3 totals 13 residues. Germline lookup yields CDR1 DFQATT and CDR2 SNEGSKA (reference sequence). The DNA of the CDR3 is TGCAGTGCTAGAGGATCGGTTGGTCAGCCCCAGCATTTT. This sequence encodes CSARGSVGQPQHF.

The chain recombines TRBV27 with TRBJ1-2; no firm D call. This CDR3 region has 13 residues. V lost 2 bases, J lost 8 bases, and 12 bases lay in between. Looked up from germline, CDR1 is MNHEY and CDR2 is SMNVEV (reference sequence). This CDR3 reads CASSLDTVGGYTF. The CDR3 DNA reads TGTGCCAGCAGTTTAGACACAGTTGGGGGCTACACCTTC.

The chain joins TRBV3-1 to TRBJ2-5; TRBD1 might be the D (5 bases). The length of the CDR3 is 15 residues. The germline V gene has CDR1 LGHDT and CDR2 YNNKEL (reference sequence). The ends were cut back, 0 bases at V and 1 base at J, with 9 bases in the middle. The CDR3 sequence: CASSQDLGPQETQYF. The CDR3 region has the DNA TGTGCCAGCAGCCAAGATTTGGGGCCCCAAGAGACCCAGTACTTC.